This T cell receptor (beta chain) stems from a study of regulatory T cells in long-lasting Graves disease. Whole-study findings and limits: Gene preferences differed: TRBV28, TRBJ1-2, TRBJ2-5 in persistent cases.

The time point is: persistent/refractory GD, antithyroid drugs over 5 years with positive TRAb. Extracted RNA from PBMCs served as the source of the TCR library. Guidelines of the American Thyroid Association were used to diagnose Graves' disease. Investigators prepared the TCR beta libraries by applying iRepertoire HTBI primers and Arm-PCR of CDR3 regions. Using its own MiXCR run on the multiplex PCR reads, TCRdb lists one record per CDR3 protein. The sample lists some 370,000 distinct CDR3 sequences; less than 25% were seen once. In regard to this clonotype: Its antigen is not known. A read error is possible here, since a much larger clone lies one base away. The conserved phenylalanine or tryptophan is not found at the CDR3 terminus, so this likely reflects a read error.

Losses at the gene ends were 3 bases for V and 5 bases for J; bases not matched to a gene: 9. The CDR3 has 15 residues. The germline gives CDR1 MDHEN, CDR2 SYDVKM. The chain is built from TRBV28 and TRBJ1-2; 7 nucleotides agree with TRBD1. This sequence originates from a female donor with Graves disease. The material was peripheral blood mononuclear cells (PBMCs), obtained when the disease was refractory, from a patient treated with antithyroid drugs. The CDR3: CASSFYWDSRYGYTS. The CDR3 DNA reads TGTGCCAGCAGTTTTTATTGGGACAGCCGTTATGGCTACACCTCC.